The 19 T cell receptor beta chains in this list originate from one sample, sequenced in a study of T-cell reconstitution after alpha-beta-depleted transplantation in children (TCRdb year 2016). Receptors were amplified or captured by PCR. These reads were obtained on an Illumina HiSeq 2500. TCR library preparation used molecular barcoding, with unique molecular identifiers applied to normalize quantification of the TCRbeta repertoire. The public reads were quality trimmed at Q25 with fastp and then assembled into clones with MiXCR by TCRdb, keeping productive beta chains. Entries are consolidated by CDR3 protein sequence, retaining the most common genes and DNA. A total of about 400,000 distinct CDR3 sequences appear in this sample, approximately 20% of them only once. The ten largest clones take up 3.8% of the sample. This specimen was PBMCs from the stem cell graft donor, taken from the stem cell graft. Receptor source: a human donor who donated a stem cell graft to a child with acute myeloid leukemia.

This clonotype was seen at least ten times. The rearrangement uses TRBV5-1 and TRBJ2-3, with a weak D call TRBD1 (5 bases). CDR3 length: 13 residues. Germline lookup yields CDR1 SGHRS and CDR2 YFSETQ. Trimming removed 1 base from V and 5 bases from J, with 8 bases in between. The CDR3 sequence is CASSLSGQDTQYF. In nucleotides, the CDR3 is TGCGCCAGCAGCTTGTCAGGGCAAGATACGCAGTATTTT.

The chain is built from TRBV4-3 and TRBJ2-2; tentatively, D is TRBD1 (5 bases). V lost 0 bases to trimming and J lost 4 bases, with 12 bases between them. The CDR3 is 16 residues long. CDR1 is LGHNA and CDR2 is YSLEER in the germline V gene. The CDR3 loop is CASSQEVTGFTGELFF. The DNA of the CDR3 is TGCGCCAGCAGCCAAGAGGTCACAGGATTCACCGGGGAGCTGTTTTTT.

The V call is TRBV20-1, the J call TRBJ1-2; no definite D call. CDR3 length: 10 amino acids. The V gene lost 6 bases and the J gene lost 6 bases, with 8 bases spanning the gap. CDR1 is DFQATT and CDR2 is SNEGSKA in the germline V gene (reference sequence). CDR3 region: CSAGLDGYTF. In nucleotides, the CDR3 is TGCAGTGCGGGGTTGGATGGCTACACCTTC.

This clonotype was picked up a small number of times. J is TRBJ2-5 and V is TRBV20-1; D possibly uses TRBD1 or TRBD2 (5 bases each). V was trimmed by 6 bases and J by 11 bases, leaving 19 bases between them. This CDR3 comprises 12 residues. Germline assignment: CDR1 DFQATT and CDR2 SNEGSKA (reference sequence). Written as DNA, the CDR3 is TGCAGTGCAACTAAACCCCCCGGGGCACAGTACTTC. Its translation is CSATKPPGAQYF.

This clonotype came up many times. The chain uses TRBV20-1 and TRBJ2-3, with 8 bases matching TRBD2. The CDR3 length is 17 residues. Trimming removed 2 bases from V and 2 bases from J; junction bases left unmatched: 12. The germline V gene encodes CDR1 DFQATT and CDR2 SNEGSKA (reference sequence). This CDR3 is CSARSLLLAGDTDTQYF. The DNA of the CDR3 is TGCAGTGCTAGATCCCTCCTCCTAGCGGGCGACACAGATACGCAGTATTTT.

This clonotype has a handful of counts. The chain links TRBV12-3 or TRBV12-4 to TRBJ2-2; 7 nucleotides match TRBD1. V shed 6 bases and J 0 bases; nucleotides not matched to a gene: 4. This CDR3 spans 15 amino acids. CDR3 sequence: CASRTGATNTGELFF. CDR3 sequence (DNA): TGTGCCAGCAGAACAGGGGCCACGAACACCGGGGAGCTGTTTTTT.

This chain connects TRBV4-3 to TRBJ2-1; no firm D call. This CDR3 spans 15 amino acids. Deletions cut 4 bases from V and 1 base from J, with 11 bases between. Germline V gene sequence: CDR1 LGHNA, CDR2 YSLEER. The chain's CDR3 is CASSPSWGSYNEQFF. For the CDR3, the DNA is TGCGCCAGCAGCCCCTCTTGGGGATCCTACAATGAGCAGTTCTTC.

This clonotype was seen more than once but under ten times. The rearrangement uses TRBV27 and TRBJ2-7; the match to TRBD2 covers 15 bases. Germline CDR1 MNHEY, CDR2 SMNVEV (reference sequence). Trimming took 0 bases from V and 4 from J; bases not matched to a gene: 10. The length of the CDR3 is 19 residues. CDR3 in amino acids: CASSLSGLAGGLQGYEQYF. The CDR3 DNA sequence: TGTGCCAGCAGTTTATCAGGACTAGCGGGAGGGCTACAGGGTTACGAGCAGTACTTC.

There are a few counts of this clonotype. The chain links TRBV28 to TRBJ2-7, with D perhaps TRBD2 (5 bases). This CDR3 has 13 residues. Germline V gives CDR1 MDHEN, CDR2 SYDVKM. V lost 3 bases and J 4 bases, leaving 10 bases between the germline ends. The CDR3 reads CASSFKREYEQYF. CDR3 nucleotide sequence: TGTGCCAGCAGTTTTAAGAGGGAGTACGAGCAGTACTTC.

The count of this clonotype is one. V usage is TRBV11-3 and J usage is TRBJ2-3, with 12 bases identical to TRBD2. The CDR3 is 15 residues long. V was pared by 3 bases and J by 6 bases, with 4 bases of the junction left unmatched. Germline CDR1 is SGHNT and CDR2 is YENEEA. The CDR3: CASSFGLAGSDTQYF. CDR3 DNA: TGTGCCAGCAGCTTTGGACTAGCGGGAAGTGATACGCAGTATTTT.

The rearrangement joins TRBV15 to TRBJ2-7; 7 bases match TRBD2. V was clipped by 0 bases and J by 1 base; unmatched bases: 6. The CDR3 consists of 16 residues. Germline V CDR1 and CDR2: LNHNV, YYDKDF (reference sequence). CDR3 sequence: CATSRDLRRESYEQYF. CDR3 DNA sequence: TGTGCCACCAGCAGAGATCTCCGGCGGGAGTCCTACGAGCAGTACTTC.

CDR3 nucleotide sequence: TGTGCCAGCAGCTTAGGTTACGGGGTCTCTGAAGCTTTCTTT. Residues: CASSLGYGVSEAFF. The chain employs TRBV7-9 and TRBJ1-1; D is unclear. The germline CDR1 and CDR2 sequences are SEHNR and FQNEAQ (reference sequence). This CDR3 spans 14 amino acids. The V end lost 1 base, the J end lost 6 bases, and 12 bases lay between the germline ends. The full variable domain, in which reference TRBV7-9 and TRBJ1-1 provide the parts outside the CDR3, is DTGVSQNPRHKITKRGQNVTFRCDPISEHNRLYWYRQTLGQGPEFLTYFQNEAQLEKSRLLSDRFSAERPKGSFSTLEIQRTEQGDSAMYLCASSLGYGVSEAFFGQGTRLTVV.

This clonotype was found a few times. The DNA of the CDR3 is TGTGCCAGCAGTGTGTCTAGCGGGAGAAGCAGCGGGGAGCTGTTTTTT. Translating gives CASSVSSGRSSGELFF. The chain is built from TRBV25-1 and TRBJ2-2; 10 nucleotides agree with TRBD2. CDR3 length equals 16 residues. Germline CDR1 and CDR2: MGHDK and SYGVNS. Germline trimming cut 4 bases from V and 7 bases from J; bases unmatched to any gene: 9.

In its sample, this clonotype was seen a few times. This chain links TRBV6-2 or TRBV6-3 with TRBJ2-7; the D gene could be TRBD1 or TRBD2 (5 bases each). CDR3 length: 19 residues. CDR1 and CDR2 from the germline V gene are MNHEY and SVGEGT. Trimming took off 4 bases at V and 0 bases at J, with 25 bases between the two ends. CDR3 sequence reads: CASSSAPLLWGRYSYEQYF. The DNA for the CDR3 is TGTGCCAGCAGTTCCGCTCCCCTTCTATGGGGGAGATACTCCTACGAGCAGTACTTC.

The chain links TRBV27 to TRBJ1-2; 7 nucleotides align to TRBD1. Germline assignment: CDR1 MNHEY and CDR2 SMNVEV (reference sequence). The CDR3 has 17 residues. V was pared by 2 bases and J by 0 bases, with 9 bases of the junction left unmatched. Here the CDR3 reads CASSLRGQQITNYGYTF. CDR3 in DNA: TGTGCCAGCAGTTTAAGGGGACAGCAGATAACTAACTATGGCTACACCTTC.

This clonotype was observed many times. The rearrangement joins TRBV4-1 to TRBJ2-2, with TRBD2 matching 11 bases. With V trimmed by 4 bases and J by 6 bases, 1 base remained unmatched. The CDR3 has 14 residues. Germline loops: CDR1 MGHRA, CDR2 YSYEKL. CDR3 protein: CASSRGLAAGELFF. In nucleotides, the CDR3 is TGCGCCAGCAGCCGGGGACTAGCGGCCGGGGAGCTGTTTTTT.

This clonotype was observed at least ten times. The chain couples TRBV20-1 to TRBJ2-1; no firm D call. The CDR3 is made up of 13 amino acids. The germline V gene encodes CDR1 DFQATT and CDR2 SNEGSKA (reference sequence). Trimming removed 3 bases at V and 1 base at J, with 7 bases between. The CDR3 spells CSASAMSYNEQFF. CDR3 bases: TGCAGTGCTAGTGCCATGTCCTACAATGAGCAGTTCTTC.

This rearrangement joins TRBV7-3 to TRBJ1-3; D is uncertain. CDR1 is SGHTA and CDR2 is FQGTGA in the germline V gene. Deletions cut 2 bases from V and 0 bases from J, with 8 bases between. The CDR3 loop spans 15 amino acids. CDR3 residues: CASSLEGVSGNTIYF. In nucleotides, the CDR3 is TGTGCCAGCAGCTTAGAGGGTGTCTCTGGAAACACCATATATTTT.

V gene TRBV20-1 combines with J gene TRBJ1-1; D is unclear. Germline CDR1 DFQATT, CDR2 SNEGSKA (reference sequence). The V gene lost 1 base and the J gene lost 1 base, with 10 bases spanning the gap. This CDR3 is 14 amino acids long. The CDR3 reads CSARGGKRNTEAFF. The DNA for the CDR3 is TGCAGTGCTAGAGGCGGTAAAAGGAACACTGAAGCTTTCTTT.